Listed here is a single T cell receptor (beta chain). Clones were read by immunoSEQ multiplex PCR, and TCRdb kept only the in-frame ones, dropping some. The table lists some 160,000 clones, 85% to 95% of them singletons. This CDR3 region has 15 residues. CDR1 is LNHDA and CDR2 is SQIVND in the germline V gene (reference sequence). Germline trimming cut 3 bases from V and 3 bases from J; bases unmatched to any gene: 6. The sample is drawn from a study of T cell responses to AZD1222 COVID-19 vaccine. The clonotype originates from an adult in good health. The input for sequencing was peripheral blood, taken on day 0 of AZD1222 vaccination. The V gene is TRBV19, the J gene TRBJ2-5, with 8 bases matching TRBD1. CDR3 nucleotides: TGTGCCAGTAGTATTGGACAGGGCTTGGAAGAGACCCAGTACTTC. Translated: CASSIGQGLEETQYF.